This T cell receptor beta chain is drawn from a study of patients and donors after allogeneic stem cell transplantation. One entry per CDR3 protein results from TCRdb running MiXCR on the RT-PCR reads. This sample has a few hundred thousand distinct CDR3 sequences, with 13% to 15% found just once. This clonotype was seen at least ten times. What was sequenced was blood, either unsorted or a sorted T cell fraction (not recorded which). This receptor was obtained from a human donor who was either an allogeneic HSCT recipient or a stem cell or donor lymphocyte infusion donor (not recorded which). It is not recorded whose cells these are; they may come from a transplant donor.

The CDR3 bases are TGCGCCAGCAGCTTGGGGGACGGGTCGGAGACCCAGTACTTC. Its protein is CASSLGDGSETQYF. The genes are TRBV5-1 and TRBJ2-5; D is tentatively TRBD1 or TRBD2 (5 bases each). Trimming stripped 0 bases from V and 5 bases from J, with 11 bases between. Germline CDR1 is SGHRS and CDR2 is YFSETQ. The CDR3 runs to 14 residues. Full variable domain (outside the CDR3, taken from reference TRBV5-1 and TRBJ2-5): KAGVTQTPRYLIKTRGQQVTLSCSPISGHRSVSWYQQTPGQGLQFLFEYFSETQRNKGNFPGRFSGRQFSNSRSEMNVSTLELGDSALYLCASSLGDGSETQYFGPGTRLLVL.